These 16 T cell receptor beta chains share one sample of origin, sequenced in a study of blood T cell repertoires in COVID-19. The assay was immunoSEQ multiplex PCR, and TCRdb's table has in-frame clones only and misses some. The data show 65,000 to 100,000 clones, 84% seen once. The sample consisted of peripheral blood. The origin of the receptors is a human donor in a cohort sampled during active COVID-19.

J is TRBJ2-5 and V is TRBV5-8, with TRBD1 identical over 9 bases. The V gene end was trimmed by 5 bases and the J gene end by 1 base; junction bases not matched to a gene: 0. The CDR3 runs to 13 residues. Per germline, CDR1 SGHTS and CDR2 YDEGEE. DNA for the CDR3: TGTGCCAGCAGGGGACAGGGCCAAGAGACCCAGTACTTC. This codes for CASRGQGQETQYF.

The rearrangement links TRBV7-9 to TRBJ2-7; TRBD2 is a possible D gene (6 bases). CDR3 size: 12 residues. With 5 bases removed from V and 4 bases from J, the gap between germline ends came to 9 bases. Looked up from germline, CDR1 is SEHNR and CDR2 is FQNEAQ (reference sequence). The CDR3 DNA is TGTGCCAGCAGCGATCGGGGGTACGAGCAGTACTTC. The encoded protein is CASSDRGYEQYF.

The V call is TRBV10-1, the J call TRBJ2-3; TRBD1 might be the D (6 bases). CDR1 and CDR2 (germline): WNHNN, SYGVQD (reference sequence). The V end lost 5 bases, the J end lost 8 bases, and 14 bases lay between the germline ends. This CDR3 has 13 residues. CDR3 DNA sequence: TGCGCCAGCAGTACAGGGCCATTAGGTACGCAGTATTTT. As protein: CASSTGPLGTQYF.

In its sample, this clone was seen a few times. The chain is built from TRBV7-2 and TRBJ1-1, with D unclear. Between the trimmed V and J ends, which lost 6 bases and 0 bases, there was a span of 8 bases. This CDR3 has 13 amino acids. The V gene's germline CDR1 is SGHTA and CDR2 FQGNSA. CDR3 DNA: TGTGCCAGCAGTAGAGCTCTGAACACTGAAGCTTTCTTT. Encoded protein: CASSRALNTEAFF.

This clone occurred a few times. The chain uses TRBV6-5 and TRBJ2-7; D possibly corresponds to TRBD2 (7 bases). The length of the CDR3 is 13 residues. The germline gives CDR1 MNHEY, CDR2 SVGAGI. V was shortened by 5 bases and J by 4 bases, with 12 bases between the two germline ends. CDR3 bases: TGTGCCAGCAGTCCGGGGGGCGGTTACGAGCAGTACTTC. It specifies CASSPGGGYEQYF.

J is TRBJ2-7 and V is TRBV19; TRBD2 might be the D (7 bases). V was shortened by 6 bases and J by 1 base, with 16 bases between the two germline ends. The CDR3 has 15 amino acids. Germline loops: CDR1 LNHDA, CDR2 SQIVND (reference sequence). DNA for the CDR3: TGTGCCAGTAGAAAGGGGGGGTTGGCTTCCTACGAGCAGTACTTC. It is translated as CASRKGGLASYEQYF.

CDR3 sequence reads: CASSQTLSTSYEQYF. In DNA form, the CDR3 reads TGTGCCAGCAGCCAGACACTTAGTACCTCCTACGAGCAGTACTTC. The gene calls are TRBV3-1 (or the pseudogene TRBV3-2) and TRBJ2-7; D is ambiguous. Germline CDR1 LGHDT, CDR2 YNNKEL (reference sequence). This CDR3 has 15 residues. Trimming left V 3 bases short and J 0 bases short, with 12 bases between.

The J gene is TRBJ1-4, the V gene TRBV5-4, with TRBD1 identical over 10 bases. The CDR3 contains 14 residues. The V gene end was trimmed by 1 base and the J gene end by 8 bases; junction bases not matched to a gene: 2. CDR1 and CDR2 (germline): SGHNT, YYREEE (reference sequence). The CDR3 protein is CASSLRTGGEKLFF. The CDR3 region has the DNA TGTGCCAGCAGCTTGCGGACAGGGGGAGAAAAACTGTTTTTT.

The chain links TRBV30 to TRBJ2-1; tentatively, D is TRBD2 (5 bases). The CDR3 consists of 12 residues. CDR1 is GTSNPN, CDR2 SVGIG, per germline (reference sequence). Trimming cost V 6 bases and J 2 bases, with 8 bases left between them. The CDR3 is CACGEAYNEQFF. CDR3 nucleotide sequence: TGTGCCTGCGGGGAAGCCTACAATGAGCAGTTCTTC.

A few counts support this clone. The V call is TRBV11-2, the J call TRBJ2-1; maybe TRBD1 (6 bases). Germline assignment: CDR1 SGHAT and CDR2 FQNNGV. This CDR3 has 15 residues. Trimming took 1 base from V and 3 from J, leaving 10 bases between them. In DNA, the CDR3 is TGTGCCAGCAGCTTAGGGACAGTAGGCTACAATGAGCAGTTCTTC. The encoded protein is CASSLGTVGYNEQFF.

The J gene is TRBJ1-1, the V gene TRBV5-1; weak D call: TRBD1 (5 bases). V gave up 4 bases and J gave up 4 bases, with 14 bases separating them. Germline CDR1 and CDR2: SGHRS and YFSETQ. The CDR3 extends over 14 amino acids. CDR3 bases: TGCGCCAGCAGCGGCGGAGGGGCTGGCACTGAAGCTTTCTTT. Translation gives CASSGGGAGTEAFF.

V usage is TRBV21-1 and J usage is TRBJ1-5. TRBV21-1 is a documented pseudogene. This CDR3 contains 14 residues. The CDR3 DNA follows: TGTGCCAGCACCGGGGGGCGGGGGTCTCAGCCCCAGCATTTT. The encoded protein is CASTGGRGSQPQHF.

The chain has TRBV2 and TRBJ2-1, with TRBD1 identical over 10 bases. This CDR3 has 14 residues. Germline V gene lookup returns CDR1 SNHLY and CDR2 FYNNEI. Trimming removed 5 bases from V and 8 bases from J; junction bases left unmatched: 6. CDR3 region: CASSRTGGLDEQFF. Here the CDR3 DNA reads TGTGCCAGCAGTCGGACAGGGGGTCTAGATGAGCAGTTCTTC.

The genes are TRBV18 and TRBJ1-1; no firm D call. This CDR3 region has 16 residues. Trimming pared 3 bases from V and 0 bases from J, leaving 14 bases between. Germline CDR1 reads KGHSH; CDR2 reads LQKENI. The CDR3 DNA sequence: TGTGCCAGCTCACCTTACCGAGGCCCTCTGAACACTGAAGCTTTCTTT. Translation: CASSPYRGPLNTEAFF.

This rearrangement joins TRBV15 to TRBJ1-1; 7 bases agree with TRBD1. Losses at the gene ends were 8 bases for V and 7 bases for J; bases not matched to a gene: 10. CDR3 length equals 13 residues. CDR1 is LNHNV, CDR2 YYDKDF, per germline (reference sequence). CDR3 amino acids: CATAADRAYEAFF. As DNA, the CDR3 is TGTGCCACCGCGGCCGACAGGGCCTATGAAGCTTTCTTT.

The V gene is TRBV6-6, the J gene TRBJ2-7; D unresolved. Trimming removed 5 bases at V and 3 bases at J, with 17 bases between. Germline values: CDR1 MNHNY, CDR2 SVGAGI (reference sequence). The CDR3 covers 15 residues. The CDR3 spells CASSPPSAPGYEQYF. The CDR3 DNA sequence: TGTGCCAGCAGTCCCCCCAGCGCTCCGGGCTACGAGCAGTACTTC.